The sample holds many counts of the clone carrying this T cell receptor beta chain. Its specificity is unknown. The sample comes from a study of molecular identifiers for immune sequencing clone quantification. Study-level information: RNA, taken in replicates from approximately 20,000 or 100,000 naive CD8 cells, was split five ways, with four sequenced.

TCR libraries were built in bulk with a published protocol and specific TCR primers. One entry per CDR3 protein results from TCRdb running MiXCR on the PCR reads. In the table there are approximately 41,000 distinct CDR3 sequences, roughly 19% of which are singletons. Study observations and caveats: For effector cells, clones above 20 RNA copies held over 98% of molecules; for naive cells, under 1%.

What was sequenced was naive CD8+ T cells from blood, with Jurkat cell RNA spiked in. Described subset: FACS-sorted CD8+CD4-CCR7+CD45RA+ naive T cells. This clonotype originated in a human donor in good health. Some libraries in this study had Jurkat cell RNA spiked in.

The CDR3 nucleotides read TGTGCCAGCAGATGGACAGGGGGCTTCACAGATACGCAGTATTTT. Its translation is CASRWTGGFTDTQYF. This chain connects TRBV6-2 or TRBV6-3 to TRBJ2-3; TRBD1 agrees at 11 bases. Germline V lookup: CDR1 MNHEY, CDR2 SVGEGT. J was trimmed by 2 bases and V by 6 bases; bases with no gene match: 4. The CDR3 loop spans 15 amino acids.